This entry is about one T cell receptor beta chain. Its target is unknown. This specimen belongs to a study of T cell responses to AZD1222 COVID-19 vaccine. Looking at the study overall: Recipients boosted at about 4 weeks or about 12 weeks are pooled. Whole-study results and caveats: Per reports, nearly half of all spike-specific TCRs target regions that are unmutated in variants. Donors in the cohort were predominantly white British and more often female, and clonal diversity was possibly underestimated.

Libraries were prepared by immunoSEQ multiplex PCR; TCRdb keeps only in-frame clonotypes and omits some of them. Among 90,000 to 110,000 clones, roughly nine tenths were seen once, and the ten largest hold 7.5%. The sequence was collected from an adult in good health. The sequencing here drew on peripheral blood, taken on day 0 of AZD1222 vaccination.

This chain's CDR3 is CASSNNPNTGELFF. Written as DNA, the CDR3 is TGTGCCAGCAGCAACAACCCGAACACCGGGGAGCTGTTTTTT. This chain joins TRBV11-3 and TRBJ2-2; D uncertain. Germline V gene data show CDR1 as SGHNT and CDR2 as YENEEA. The CDR3 length is 14 residues. V was pared by 5 bases and J by 0 bases, with 7 bases between.